This T cell receptor beta chain was recorded in a study of technical replicates of blood from several donors. Libraries were prepared by immunoSEQ multiplex PCR; TCRdb keeps only in-frame clonotypes and omits some of them. The sample consists of some 70,000 clones, approximately 89% of them appearing once. This clone was observed a few times. The V gene's germline CDR1 is SGHDT and CDR2 YYEEEE. V was pared by 1 base and J by 1 base, with 6 bases of the junction left unmatched. The CDR3 has 16 residues. This chain joins TRBV5-6 and TRBJ2-3; TRBD2 agrees at 7 bases. The receptor was derived from a human donor in good health. Some clones in this sample may be carry-over from other donors' samples. The material sequenced was PBMCs. The chain's CDR3 is CASSLSGRERTDTQYF. The DNA of the CDR3 is TGTGCCAGCAGCTTGAGTGGGAGGGAGCGCACAGATACGCAGTATTTT. The full variable domain, in which reference TRBV5-6 and TRBJ2-3 provide the parts outside the CDR3, is DAGVTQSPTHLIKTRGQQVTLRCSPKSGHDTVSWYQQALGQGPQFIFQYYEEEERQRGNFPDRFSGHQFPNYSSELNVNALLLGDSALYLCASSLSGRERTDTQYFGPGTRLTVL.